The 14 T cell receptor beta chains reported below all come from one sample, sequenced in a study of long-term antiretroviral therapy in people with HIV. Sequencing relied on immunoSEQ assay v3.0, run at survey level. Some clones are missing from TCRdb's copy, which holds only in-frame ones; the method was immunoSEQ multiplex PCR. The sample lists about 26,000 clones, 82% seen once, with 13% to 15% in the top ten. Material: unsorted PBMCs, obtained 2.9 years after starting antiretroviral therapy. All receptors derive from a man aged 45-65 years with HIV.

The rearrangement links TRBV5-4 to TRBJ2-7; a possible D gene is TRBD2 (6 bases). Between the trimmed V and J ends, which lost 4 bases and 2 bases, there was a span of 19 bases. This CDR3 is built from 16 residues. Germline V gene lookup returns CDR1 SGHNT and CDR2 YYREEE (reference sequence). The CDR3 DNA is TGTGCCAGCAGCCCAGGTAGGGGACTGAGGCCCTACGAGCAGTACTTC. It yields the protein CASSPGRGLRPYEQYF.

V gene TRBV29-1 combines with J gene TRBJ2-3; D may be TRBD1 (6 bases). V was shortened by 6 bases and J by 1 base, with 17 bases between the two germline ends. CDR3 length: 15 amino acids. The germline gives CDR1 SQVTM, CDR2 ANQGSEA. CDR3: CSVARSGVGTDTQYF. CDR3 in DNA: TGCAGCGTAGCACGCTCAGGGGTGGGCACAGATACGCAGTATTTT.

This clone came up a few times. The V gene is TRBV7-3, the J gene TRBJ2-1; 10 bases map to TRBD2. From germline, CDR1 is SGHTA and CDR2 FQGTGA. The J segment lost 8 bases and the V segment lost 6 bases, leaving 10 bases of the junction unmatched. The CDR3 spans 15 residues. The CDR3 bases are TGTGCCAGCAGTTGGATAGCGGGGGGCCCCCATGAGCAGTTCTTC. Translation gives CASSWIAGGPHEQFF.

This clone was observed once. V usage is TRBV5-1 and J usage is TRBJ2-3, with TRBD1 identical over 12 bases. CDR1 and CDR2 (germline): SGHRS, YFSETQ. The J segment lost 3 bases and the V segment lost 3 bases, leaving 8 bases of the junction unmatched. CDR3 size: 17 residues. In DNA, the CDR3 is TGCGCCAGCAGCTGGGGGACAGGGGGCAGGAAGACAGATACGCAGTATTTT. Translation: CASSWGTGGRKTDTQYF.

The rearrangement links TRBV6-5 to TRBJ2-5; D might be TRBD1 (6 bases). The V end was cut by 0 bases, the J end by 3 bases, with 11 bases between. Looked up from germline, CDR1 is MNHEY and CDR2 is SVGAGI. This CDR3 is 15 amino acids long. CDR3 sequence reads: CASSYSSSGEETQYF. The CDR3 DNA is TGTGCCAGCAGTTACTCGTCCTCAGGGGAAGAGACCCAGTACTTC.

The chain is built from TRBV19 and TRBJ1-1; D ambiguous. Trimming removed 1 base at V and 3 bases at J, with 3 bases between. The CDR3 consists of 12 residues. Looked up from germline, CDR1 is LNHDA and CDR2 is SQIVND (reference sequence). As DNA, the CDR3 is TGTGCCAGTAGTATAGCGGACACTGAAGCTTTCTTT. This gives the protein CASSIADTEAFF.

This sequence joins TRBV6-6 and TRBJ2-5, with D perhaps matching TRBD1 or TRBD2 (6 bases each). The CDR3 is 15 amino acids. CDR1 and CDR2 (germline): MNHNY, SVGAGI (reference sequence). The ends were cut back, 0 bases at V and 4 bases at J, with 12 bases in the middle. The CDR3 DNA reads TGTGCCAGCAGTTACTCGAACGGGGGCGGAGAGACCCAGTACTTC. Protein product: CASSYSNGGGETQYF.

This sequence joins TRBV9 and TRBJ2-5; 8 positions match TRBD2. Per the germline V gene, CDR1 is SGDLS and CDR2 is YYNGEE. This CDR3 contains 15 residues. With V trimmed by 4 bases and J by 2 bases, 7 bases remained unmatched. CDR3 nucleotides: TGTGCCAGCAGCCAAGCGGGGGCCGTTCAAGAGACCCAGTACTTC. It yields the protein CASSQAGAVQETQYF.

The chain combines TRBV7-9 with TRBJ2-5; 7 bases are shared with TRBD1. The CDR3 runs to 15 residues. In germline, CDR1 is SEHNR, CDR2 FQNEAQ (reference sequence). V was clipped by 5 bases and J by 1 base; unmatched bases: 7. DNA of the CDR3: TGTGCCAGCAGCGACTCCGGGACAGCCCAAGAGACCCAGTACTTC. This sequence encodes CASSDSGTAQETQYF.

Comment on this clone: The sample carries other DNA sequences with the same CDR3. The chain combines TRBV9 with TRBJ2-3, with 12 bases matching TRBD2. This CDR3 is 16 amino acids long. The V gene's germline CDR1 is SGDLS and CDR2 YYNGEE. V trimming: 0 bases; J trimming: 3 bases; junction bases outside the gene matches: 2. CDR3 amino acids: CASSVVLAGGTDTQYF. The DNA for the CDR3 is TGTGCCAGCAGCGTAGTCCTAGCGGGGGGGACAGATACGCAGTATTTT.

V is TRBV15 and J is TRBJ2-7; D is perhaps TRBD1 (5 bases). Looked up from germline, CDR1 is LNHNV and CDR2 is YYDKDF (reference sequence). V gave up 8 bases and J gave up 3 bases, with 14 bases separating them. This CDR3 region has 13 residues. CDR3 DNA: TGTGCCACCTCTGACGGACACCTCTACGAGCAGTACTTC. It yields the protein CATSDGHLYEQYF. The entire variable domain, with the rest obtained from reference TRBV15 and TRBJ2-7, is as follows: DAMVIQNPRYQVTQFGKPVTLSCSQTLNHNVMYWYQQKSSQAPKLLFHYYDKDFNNEADTPDNFQSRRPNTSFCFLDIRSPGLGDTAMYLCATSDGHLYEQYFGPGTRLTVT.

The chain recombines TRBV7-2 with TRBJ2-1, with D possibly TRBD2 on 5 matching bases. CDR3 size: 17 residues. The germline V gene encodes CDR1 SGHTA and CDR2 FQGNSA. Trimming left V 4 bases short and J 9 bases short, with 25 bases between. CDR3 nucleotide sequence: TGTGCCAGCAGCTCGTCCTTGGGGTCCGCCAAAAGCGGTGAGCAGTTCTTC. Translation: CASSSSLGSAKSGEQFF.

CDR3 sequence (DNA): TGTGCCAGCAGGCGCAATGACGGGACTTTTGAGGAGCTGTTTTTT. This gives the protein CASRRNDGTFEELFF. V usage is TRBV6-5 and J usage is TRBJ2-2; tentatively, D is TRBD2 (6 bases). The CDR3 sequence is 15 residues long. The V end was cut by 6 bases, the J end by 10 bases, with 21 bases between. Germline V gene sequence: CDR1 MNHEY, CDR2 SVGAGI.

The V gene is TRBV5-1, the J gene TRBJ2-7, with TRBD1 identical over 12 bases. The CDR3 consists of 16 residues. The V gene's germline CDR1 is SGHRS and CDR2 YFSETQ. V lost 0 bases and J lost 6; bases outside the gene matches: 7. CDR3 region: CASSLAPGQGAFEQYF. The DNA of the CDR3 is TGCGCCAGCAGCTTGGCACCGGGACAGGGGGCTTTCGAGCAGTACTTC.